The clone carrying this T cell receptor (beta chain) was counted at least ten times. These data are taken from a study of blood T cell repertoires in COVID-19. Across the whole study: Acute and convalescent COVID-19 specimens originated in the United States, Italy and Spain. T cells, B-cell-depleted T cells, or PBMCs supplied cDNA or gDNA.

How the authors handled the data: Estimation of nucleated cell counts relied on the amplification of reference gene primers. Profiling relied on immunoSEQ multiplex PCR, and the TCRdb table lists in-frame clones only, not all of them. The V and J calls and clone size were taken over from that table, and D and trimming were inferred from the DNA. The data contain 95,000 to 130,000 clones, approximately 87% of them singletons. There are 15 residues in the CDR3. V gave up 1 base and J gave up 7 bases, with 16 bases separating them. Looked up from germline, CDR1 is SGHTA and CDR2 is FQGNSA. This TCR was sampled from a young man with acute or convalescent COVID-19. What was sequenced was peripheral blood. This sequence joins TRBV7-2 and TRBJ1-2; D remains unclear. The CDR3 sequence: CASSLEARLRSGYTF. CDR3 DNA sequence: TGTGCCAGCAGCTTAGAAGCCCGGTTGAGATCTGGCTACACCTTC.